The 3 T cell receptor beta chains below were found in one sample sequenced in a study of T cell repertoires in cytomegalovirus infection. Their antigens are not known. TCRdb redid the calling of the reads with MiXCR, one entry per CDR3 protein. The sample lists 450,000 to 650,000 distinct CDR3 sequences; 40% were seen once. This specimen consisted of cultured PBMCs, obtained from culture after CMV antigen stimulation. The source is a human donor in good health (CMV status not recorded). Some clones in this sample may be carry-over from other donors' samples.

DNA of the CDR3: TGTGCCAGCAGCCCACTGACCGGGCGGGAGTTTGCAGATACGCAGTATTTT. Residues: CASSPLTGREFADTQYF. The V and J genes are TRBV7-9 and TRBJ2-3; the match to TRBD2 covers 7 bases. The CDR3 contains 17 residues. CDR1 is SEHNR and CDR2 is FQNEAQ in the germline V gene (reference sequence). V was clipped by 5 bases and J by 4 bases; unmatched bases: 15.

This clonotype showed up just a few times. The chain uses TRBV3-1 and TRBJ2-7; D remains unclear. Per the germline V gene, CDR1 is LGHDT and CDR2 is YNNKEL (reference sequence). Deletions cut 0 bases from V and 6 bases from J, with 9 bases between. This CDR3 has 13 amino acids. The CDR3 sequence is CASSQERIREQYF. The CDR3 nucleotides read TGTGCCAGCAGCCAAGAGAGGATCCGCGAGCAGTACTTC.

The genes are TRBV5-1 and TRBJ2-7; 7 nucleotides agree with TRBD1. The CDR3 is 15 amino acids. The V gene end was trimmed by 3 bases and the J gene end by 0 bases; junction bases not matched to a gene: 6. CDR1 is SGHRS and CDR2 is YFSETQ in the germline V gene. The CDR3 protein is CASSSGQAVSYEQYF. In DNA form, the CDR3 reads TGCGCCAGCAGCTCCGGACAGGCCGTCTCCTACGAGCAGTACTTC.